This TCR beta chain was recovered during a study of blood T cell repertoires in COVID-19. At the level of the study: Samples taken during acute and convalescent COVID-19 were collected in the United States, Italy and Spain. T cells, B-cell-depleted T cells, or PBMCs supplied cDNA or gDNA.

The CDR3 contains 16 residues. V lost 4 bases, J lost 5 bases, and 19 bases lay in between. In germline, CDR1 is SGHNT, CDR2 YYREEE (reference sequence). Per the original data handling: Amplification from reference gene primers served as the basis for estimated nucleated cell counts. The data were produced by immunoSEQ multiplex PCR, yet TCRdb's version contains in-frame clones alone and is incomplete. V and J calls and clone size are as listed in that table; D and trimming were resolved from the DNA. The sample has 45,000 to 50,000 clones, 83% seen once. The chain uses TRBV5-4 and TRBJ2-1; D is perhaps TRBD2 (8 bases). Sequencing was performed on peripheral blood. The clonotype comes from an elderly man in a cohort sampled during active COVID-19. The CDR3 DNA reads TGTGCCAGCAGCCGGGACAGACCGGGGGGGGACAATGAGCAGTTCTTC. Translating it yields CASSRDRPGGDNEQFF.